This T cell receptor (beta chain) originates from a study of blood T cell repertoires in COVID-19. On the study more broadly: The United States, Italy and Spain were the sources of the acute and convalescent COVID-19 samples.

Per the original methods: Estimation of nucleated cell counts was performed using reference gene primer amplification. TCRdb's copy holds only in-frame clones and misses some; the assay was immunoSEQ multiplex PCR. For V, J and clone size, that table is used; D and trimming come from the DNA. The sample holds roughly 100,000 clones, roughly 83% seen once. The TCR originated in a woman over 75 with active or convalescent COVID-19. Sequenced: peripheral blood.

The CDR3 protein is CASSQGLGDSPLHF. DNA for the CDR3: TGCGCCAGCAGCCAAGGACTCGGGGATTCACCCCTCCACTTT. The rearrangement joins TRBV4-3 to TRBJ1-6; D uncertain. The CDR3 consists of 14 residues. Germline V gene data show CDR1 as LGHNA and CDR2 as YSLEER. Trimming shortened V by 1 base and J by 8 bases, and 9 bases separated the two germline ends.